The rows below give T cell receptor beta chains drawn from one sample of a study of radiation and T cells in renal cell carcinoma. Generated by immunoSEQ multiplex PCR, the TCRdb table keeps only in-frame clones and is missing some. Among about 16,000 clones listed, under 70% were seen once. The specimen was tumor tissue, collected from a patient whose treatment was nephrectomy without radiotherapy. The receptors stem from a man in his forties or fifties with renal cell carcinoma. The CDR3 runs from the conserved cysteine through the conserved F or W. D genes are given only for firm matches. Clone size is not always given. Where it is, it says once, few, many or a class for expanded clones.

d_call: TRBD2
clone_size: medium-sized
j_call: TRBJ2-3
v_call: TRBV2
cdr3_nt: TGTGCCAGCAGTGACGGCGGGGGAGGCACAGATACGCAGTATTTT
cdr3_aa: CASSDGGGGTDTQYF

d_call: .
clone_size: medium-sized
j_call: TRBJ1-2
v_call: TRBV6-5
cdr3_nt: TGTGCCAGCAGTTACTCGGATCAAACCCCAGCTTTTGTGTGGACCTTC
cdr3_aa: CASSYSDQTPAFVWTF

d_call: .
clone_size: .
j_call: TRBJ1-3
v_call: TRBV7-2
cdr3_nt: TGTGCCAGCAGCAGGGACTCTGGAAACACCATATATTTT
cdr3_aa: CASSRDSGNTIYF

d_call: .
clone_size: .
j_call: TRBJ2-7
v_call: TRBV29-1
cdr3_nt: TGCAGCGTTGGGGGCACGGCCTACGAGCAGTACTTC
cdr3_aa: CSVGGTAYEQYF

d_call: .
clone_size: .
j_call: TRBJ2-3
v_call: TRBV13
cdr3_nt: TGTGCCAGCAGCTTTGGCACAGATACGCAGTATTTT
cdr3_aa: CASSFGTDTQYF

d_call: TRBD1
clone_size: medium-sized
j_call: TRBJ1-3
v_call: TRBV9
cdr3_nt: TGTGCCAGCAGCGGGGACAGGGTCTCTGGAAACACCATATATTTT
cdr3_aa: CASSGDRVSGNTIYF

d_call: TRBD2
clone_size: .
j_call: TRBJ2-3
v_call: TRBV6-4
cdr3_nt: TGTGCCAGCAGTAGCGGGGGCACAGATACGCAGTATTTT
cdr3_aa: CASSSGGTDTQYF

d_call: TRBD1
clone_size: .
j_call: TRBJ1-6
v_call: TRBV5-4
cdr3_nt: TGTGCCAGCAGCTCTCACTCCGGGACAGCTGATTCACCCCTCCACTTT
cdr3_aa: CASSSHSGTADSPLHF

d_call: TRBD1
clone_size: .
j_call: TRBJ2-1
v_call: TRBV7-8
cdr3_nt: TGTGCCAGCAGCCCAGGGGGTACCTACAATGAGCAGTTCTTC
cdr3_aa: CASSPGGTYNEQFF

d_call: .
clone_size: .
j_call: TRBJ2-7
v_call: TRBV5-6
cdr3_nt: TGTGCCAGCCGCTTCAGAGGGGCGAGGTACGAGCAGTACTTC
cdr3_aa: CASRFRGARYEQYF

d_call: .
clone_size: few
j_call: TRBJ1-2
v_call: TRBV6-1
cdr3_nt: TGTGCCAGCAGTGGGGGGACATGGGGTGGCTACACCTTC
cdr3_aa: CASSGGTWGGYTF

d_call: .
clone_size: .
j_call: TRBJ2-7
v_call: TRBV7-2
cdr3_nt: TGTGCCAGCAGCTTTACTAGCTGGGACGAGCAGTACTTC
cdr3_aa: CASSFTSWDEQYF

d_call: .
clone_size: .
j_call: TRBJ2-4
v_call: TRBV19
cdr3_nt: TGTGCCACGGTTGACAGAATAGCCAAAAACATTCAGTACTTC
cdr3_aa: CATVDRIAKNIQYF

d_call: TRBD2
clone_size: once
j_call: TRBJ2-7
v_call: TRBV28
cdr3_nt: TGTGCCAGCAGTCCGCGGGGGGGCCTCGACGAGCAGTACTTC
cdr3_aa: CASSPRGGLDEQYF